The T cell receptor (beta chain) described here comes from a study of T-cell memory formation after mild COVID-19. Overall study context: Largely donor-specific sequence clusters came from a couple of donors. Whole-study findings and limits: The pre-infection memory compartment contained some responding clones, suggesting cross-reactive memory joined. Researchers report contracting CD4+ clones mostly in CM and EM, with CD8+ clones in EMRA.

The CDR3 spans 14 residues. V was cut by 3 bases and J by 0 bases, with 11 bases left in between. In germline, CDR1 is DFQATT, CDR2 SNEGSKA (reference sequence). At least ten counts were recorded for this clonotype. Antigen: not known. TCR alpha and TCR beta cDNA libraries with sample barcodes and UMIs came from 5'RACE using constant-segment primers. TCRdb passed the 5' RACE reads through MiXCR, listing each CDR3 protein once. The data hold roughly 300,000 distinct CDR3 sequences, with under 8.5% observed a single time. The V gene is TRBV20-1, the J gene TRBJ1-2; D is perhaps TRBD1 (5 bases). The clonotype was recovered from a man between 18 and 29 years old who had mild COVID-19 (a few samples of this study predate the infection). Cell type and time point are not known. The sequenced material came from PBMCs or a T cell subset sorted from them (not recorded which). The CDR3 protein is CSARTTAPNYGYTF. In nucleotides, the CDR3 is TGCAGTGCTAGGACGACAGCCCCTAACTATGGCTACACCTTC.